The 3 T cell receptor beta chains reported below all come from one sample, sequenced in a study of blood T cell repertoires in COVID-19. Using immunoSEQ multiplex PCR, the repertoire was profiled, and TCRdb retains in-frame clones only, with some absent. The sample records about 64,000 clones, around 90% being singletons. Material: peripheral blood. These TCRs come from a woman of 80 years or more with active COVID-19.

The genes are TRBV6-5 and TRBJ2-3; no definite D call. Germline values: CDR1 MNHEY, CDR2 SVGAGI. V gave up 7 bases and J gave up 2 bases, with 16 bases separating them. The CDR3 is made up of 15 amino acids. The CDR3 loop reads CASTITRIPTDTQYF. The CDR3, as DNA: TGTGCCAGCACCATAACTCGAATCCCCACAGATACGCAGTATTTT.

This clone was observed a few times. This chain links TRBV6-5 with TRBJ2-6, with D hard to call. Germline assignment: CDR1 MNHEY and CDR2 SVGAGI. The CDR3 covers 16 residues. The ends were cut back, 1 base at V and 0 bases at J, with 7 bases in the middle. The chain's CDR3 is CASSYLAFSGANVLTF. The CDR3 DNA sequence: TGTGCCAGCAGTTACTTGGCCTTCTCTGGGGCCAACGTCCTGACTTTC.

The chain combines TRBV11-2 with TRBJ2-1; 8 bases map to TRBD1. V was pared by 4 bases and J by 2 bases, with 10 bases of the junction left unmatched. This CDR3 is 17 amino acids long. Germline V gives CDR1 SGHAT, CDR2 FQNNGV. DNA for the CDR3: TGTGCCAGCAGCTGGTCAGGGGGCTCCCCAGCCTACAATGAGCAGTTCTTC. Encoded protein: CASSWSGGSPAYNEQFF.